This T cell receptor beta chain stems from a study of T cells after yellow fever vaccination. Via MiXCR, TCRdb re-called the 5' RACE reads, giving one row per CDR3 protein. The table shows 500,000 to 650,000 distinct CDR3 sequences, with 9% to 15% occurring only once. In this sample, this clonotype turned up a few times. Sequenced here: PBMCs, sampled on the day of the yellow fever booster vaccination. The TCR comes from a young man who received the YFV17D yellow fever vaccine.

The CDR3 region has the DNA TGTGCCAGCAGTTACTCGACGGTGCATGGCTACACCTTC. This codes for CASSYSTVHGYTF. The chain joins TRBV6-2 or TRBV6-3 to TRBJ1-2; D is uncertain. This CDR3 is 13 amino acids long. Germline CDR1 is MNHEY and CDR2 is SVGEGT. With 0 bases removed from V and 6 bases from J, the gap between germline ends came to 8 bases.